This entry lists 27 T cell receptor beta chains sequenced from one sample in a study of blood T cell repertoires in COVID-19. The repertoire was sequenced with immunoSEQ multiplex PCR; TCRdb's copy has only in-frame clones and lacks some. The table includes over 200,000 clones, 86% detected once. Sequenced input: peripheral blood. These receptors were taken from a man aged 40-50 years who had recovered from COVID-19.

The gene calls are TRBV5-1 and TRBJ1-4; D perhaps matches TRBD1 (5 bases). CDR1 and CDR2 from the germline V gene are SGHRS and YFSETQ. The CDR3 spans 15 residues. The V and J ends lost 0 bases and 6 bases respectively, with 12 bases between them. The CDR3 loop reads CASSLVGGKDEKLFF. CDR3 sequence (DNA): TGCGCCAGCAGCTTGGTGGGGGGAAAGGATGAAAAACTGTTTTTT.

The CDR3 coding sequence is TGCGCCAGCAGCCCCCAATGGAGCACTGAAGCTTTCTTT. Translated: CASSPQWSTEAFF. The chain employs TRBV5-1 and TRBJ1-1; D gene ambiguous. Between the trimmed V and J ends, which lost 4 bases and 4 bases, there was a span of 11 bases. The CDR3 has 13 amino acids. The germline gives CDR1 SGHRS, CDR2 YFSETQ. The full variable domain, rest sourced from reference TRBV5-1 and TRBJ1-1, is KAGVTQTPRYLIKTRGQQVTLSCSPISGHRSVSWYQQTPGQGLQFLFEYFSETQRNKGNFPGRFSGRQFSNSRSEMNVSTLELGDSALYLCASSPQWSTEAFFGQGTRLTVV.

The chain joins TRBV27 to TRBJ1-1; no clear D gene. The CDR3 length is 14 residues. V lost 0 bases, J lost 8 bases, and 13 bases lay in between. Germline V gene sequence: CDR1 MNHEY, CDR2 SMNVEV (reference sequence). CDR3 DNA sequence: TGTGCCAGCAGTTTATCGAGTCCCCCCGGGGAAGCTTTCTTT. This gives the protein CASSLSSPPGEAFF.

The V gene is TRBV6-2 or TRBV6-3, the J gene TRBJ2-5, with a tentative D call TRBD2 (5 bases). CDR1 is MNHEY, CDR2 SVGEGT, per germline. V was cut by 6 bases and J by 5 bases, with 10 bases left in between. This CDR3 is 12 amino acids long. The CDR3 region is CASSPPGETQYF. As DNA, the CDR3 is TGTGCCAGCAGCCCCCCGGGGGAGACCCAGTACTTC.

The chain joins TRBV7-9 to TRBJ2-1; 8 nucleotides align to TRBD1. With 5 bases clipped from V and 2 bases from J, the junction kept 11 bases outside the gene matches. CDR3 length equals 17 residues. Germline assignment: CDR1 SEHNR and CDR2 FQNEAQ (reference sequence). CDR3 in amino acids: CASSLHRRTGTYNEQFF. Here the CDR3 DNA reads TGTGCCAGCAGCCTTCACCGGAGGACAGGGACCTACAATGAGCAGTTCTTC.

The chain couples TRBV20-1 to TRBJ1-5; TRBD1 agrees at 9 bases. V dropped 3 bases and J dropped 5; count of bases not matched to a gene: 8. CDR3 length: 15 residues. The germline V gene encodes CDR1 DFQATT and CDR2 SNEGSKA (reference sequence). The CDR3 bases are TGCAGTGCTAGTCCCTTGGGACAGGGACATCAGCCCCAGCATTTT. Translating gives CSASPLGQGHQPQHF.

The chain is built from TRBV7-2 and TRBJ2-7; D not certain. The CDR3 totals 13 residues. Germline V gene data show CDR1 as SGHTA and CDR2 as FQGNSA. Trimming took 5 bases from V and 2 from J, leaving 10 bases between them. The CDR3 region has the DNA TGTGCCAGCAGCCCTTATCCAGCCTACGAGCAGTACTTC. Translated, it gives CASSPYPAYEQYF. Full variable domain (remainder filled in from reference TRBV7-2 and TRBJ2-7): GAGVSQSPSNKVTEKGKDVELRCDPISGHTALYWYRQSLGQGLEFLIYFQGNSAPDKSGLPSDRFSAERTGGSVSTLTIQRTQQEDSAVYLCASSPYPAYEQYFGPGTRLTVT.

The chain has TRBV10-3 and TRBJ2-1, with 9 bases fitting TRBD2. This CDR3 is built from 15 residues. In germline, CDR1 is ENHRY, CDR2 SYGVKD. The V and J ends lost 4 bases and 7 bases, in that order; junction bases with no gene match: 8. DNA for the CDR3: TGTGCCATCAGTGGCCTAGCGGGGAGTGGTAATGAGCAGTTCTTC. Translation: CAISGLAGSGNEQFF.

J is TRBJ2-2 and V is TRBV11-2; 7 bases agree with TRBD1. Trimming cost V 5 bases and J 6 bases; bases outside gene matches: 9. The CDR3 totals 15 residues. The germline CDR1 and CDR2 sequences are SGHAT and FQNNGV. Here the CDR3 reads CASSPWGQLPGELFF. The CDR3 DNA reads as TGTGCCAGCAGCCCCTGGGGACAGCTCCCCGGGGAGCTGTTTTTT.

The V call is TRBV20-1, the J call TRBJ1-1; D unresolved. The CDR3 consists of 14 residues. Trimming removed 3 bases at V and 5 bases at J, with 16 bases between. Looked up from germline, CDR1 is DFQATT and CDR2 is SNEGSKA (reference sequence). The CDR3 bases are TGCAGTGCTAGTCCTCAGCTGACGGGAACTGAAGCTTTCTTT. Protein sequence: CSASPQLTGTEAFF.

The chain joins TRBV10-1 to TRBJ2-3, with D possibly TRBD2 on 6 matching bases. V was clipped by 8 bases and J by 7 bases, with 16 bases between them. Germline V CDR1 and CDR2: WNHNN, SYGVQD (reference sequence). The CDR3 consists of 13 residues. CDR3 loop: CASAVGRENTQYF. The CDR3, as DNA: TGCGCCAGCGCCGTGGGTCGGGAGAATACGCAGTATTTT.

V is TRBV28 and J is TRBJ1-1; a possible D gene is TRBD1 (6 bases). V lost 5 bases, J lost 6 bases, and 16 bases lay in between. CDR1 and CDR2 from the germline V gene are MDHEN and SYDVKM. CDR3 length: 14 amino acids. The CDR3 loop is CASSPPSGGSEAFF. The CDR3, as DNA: TGTGCCAGCAGTCCACCCTCGGGGGGCTCTGAAGCTTTCTTT.

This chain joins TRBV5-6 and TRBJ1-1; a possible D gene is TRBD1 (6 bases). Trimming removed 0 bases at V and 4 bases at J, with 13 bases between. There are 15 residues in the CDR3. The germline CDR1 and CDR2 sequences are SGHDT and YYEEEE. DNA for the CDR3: TGTGCCAGCAGCTTGGGCGGACAGAAGGTCACTGAAGCTTTCTTT. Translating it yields CASSLGGQKVTEAFF.

Here the CDR3 DNA reads TGTGCCAGCAGCCTGACTAGCGGGATTGGGGATGAGCAGTTCTTC. Residues: CASSLTSGIGDEQFF. The chain combines TRBV7-9 with TRBJ2-1, with 11 positions matching TRBD2. The CDR3 is 15 residues long. Germline V gives CDR1 SEHNR, CDR2 FQNEAQ (reference sequence). J was trimmed by 8 bases and V by 5 bases; bases with no gene match: 8.

CDR3 in DNA: TGCAGCGCCAGGGCCTCCTACAATGAGCAGTTCTTC. Translation gives CSARASYNEQFF. The V gene is TRBV29-1, the J gene TRBJ2-1; D is possibly TRBD1 (5 bases). CDR1 is SQVTM and CDR2 is ANQGSEA in the germline V gene. Trimming stripped 7 bases from V and 0 bases from J, with 7 bases between. This CDR3 contains 12 residues.

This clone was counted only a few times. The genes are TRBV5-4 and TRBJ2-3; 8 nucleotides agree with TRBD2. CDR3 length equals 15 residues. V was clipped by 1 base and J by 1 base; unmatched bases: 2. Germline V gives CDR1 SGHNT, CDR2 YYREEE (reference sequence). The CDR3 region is CASSLTSGRTDTQYF. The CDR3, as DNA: TGTGCCAGCAGCTTGACTAGCGGCCGCACAGATACGCAGTATTTT.

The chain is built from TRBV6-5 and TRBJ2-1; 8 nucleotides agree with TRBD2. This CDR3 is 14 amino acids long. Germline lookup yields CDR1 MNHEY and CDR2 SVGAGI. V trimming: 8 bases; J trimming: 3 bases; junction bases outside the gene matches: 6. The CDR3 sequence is CASSIAGNYNEQFF. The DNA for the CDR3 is TGTGCCAGCTCCATAGCGGGGAACTACAATGAGCAGTTCTTC.

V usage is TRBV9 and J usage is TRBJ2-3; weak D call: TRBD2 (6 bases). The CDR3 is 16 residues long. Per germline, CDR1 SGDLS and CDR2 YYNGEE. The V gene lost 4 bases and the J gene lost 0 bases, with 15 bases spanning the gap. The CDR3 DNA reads TGTGCCAGCAGCCTCCGTGGCGGGGCTAGCACAGATACGCAGTATTTT. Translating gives CASSLRGGASTDTQYF.

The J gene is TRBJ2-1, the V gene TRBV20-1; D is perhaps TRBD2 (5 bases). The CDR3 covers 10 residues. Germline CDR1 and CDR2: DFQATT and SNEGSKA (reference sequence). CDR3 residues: CRALGDEQFF. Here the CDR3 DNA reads TGCAGGGCCCTCGGGGATGAGCAGTTCTTC.

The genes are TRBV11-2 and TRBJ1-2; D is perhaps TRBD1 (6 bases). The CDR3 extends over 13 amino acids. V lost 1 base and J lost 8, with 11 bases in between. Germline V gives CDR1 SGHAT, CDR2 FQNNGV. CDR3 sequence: CASSLVQGKGYTF. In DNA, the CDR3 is TGTGCCAGCAGCTTAGTCCAGGGGAAAGGCTACACCTTC.

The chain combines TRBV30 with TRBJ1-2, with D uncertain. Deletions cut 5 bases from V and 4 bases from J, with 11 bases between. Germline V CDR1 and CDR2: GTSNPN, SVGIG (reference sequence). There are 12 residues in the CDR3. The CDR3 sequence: CAWLEAAYGYTF. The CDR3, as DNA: TGTGCCTGGCTTGAGGCGGCCTATGGCTACACCTTC.

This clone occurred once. The CDR3: CASSVGGQGVAFF. The CDR3 DNA follows: TGTGCCAGCAGCGTAGGGGGACAGGGGGTGGCTTTCTTT. The J gene is TRBJ1-1, the V gene TRBV9, with 11 bases matching TRBD1. With 0 bases clipped from V and 11 bases from J, the junction kept 3 bases outside the gene matches. The V gene's germline CDR1 is SGDLS and CDR2 YYNGEE. The length of the CDR3 is 13 residues.

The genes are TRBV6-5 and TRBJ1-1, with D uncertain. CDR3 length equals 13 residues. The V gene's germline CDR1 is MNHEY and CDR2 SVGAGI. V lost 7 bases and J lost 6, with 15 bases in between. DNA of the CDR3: TGTGCCAGCACCCGGGTTCTGGGTTCTGAAGCTTTCTTT. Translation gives CASTRVLGSEAFF.

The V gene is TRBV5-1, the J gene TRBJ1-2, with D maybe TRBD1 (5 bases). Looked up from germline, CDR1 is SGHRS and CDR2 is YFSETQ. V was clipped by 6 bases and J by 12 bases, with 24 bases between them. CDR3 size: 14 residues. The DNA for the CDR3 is TGCGCCAGCATCCGATTACAGCGGGGGGTCCCCCACACCTTC. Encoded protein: CASIRLQRGVPHTF.

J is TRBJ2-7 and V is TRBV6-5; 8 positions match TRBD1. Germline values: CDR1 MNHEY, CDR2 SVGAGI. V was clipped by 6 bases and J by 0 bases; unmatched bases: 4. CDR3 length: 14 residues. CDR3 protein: CASSTGGVSYEQYF. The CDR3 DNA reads TGTGCCAGCAGCACAGGGGGTGTCTCCTACGAGCAGTACTTC.

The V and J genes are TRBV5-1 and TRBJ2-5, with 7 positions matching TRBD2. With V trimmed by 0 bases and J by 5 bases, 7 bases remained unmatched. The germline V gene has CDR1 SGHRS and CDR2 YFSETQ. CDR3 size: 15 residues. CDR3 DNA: TGCGCCAGCAGCTTGGATGGACTAGGGTCGGAGACCCAGTACTTC. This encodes CASSLDGLGSETQYF.

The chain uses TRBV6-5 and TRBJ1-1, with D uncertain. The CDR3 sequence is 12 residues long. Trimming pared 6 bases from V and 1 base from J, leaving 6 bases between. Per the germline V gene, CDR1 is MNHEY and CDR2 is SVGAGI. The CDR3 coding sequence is TGTGCCAGCAGGCGGGGGAACACTGAAGCTTTCTTT. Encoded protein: CASRRGNTEAFF.